This T cell receptor beta chain originates from a study of spatial heterogeneity in lung cancer. A single record per CDR3 protein comes from TCRdb applying MiXCR to the 5' RACE reads. The table shows around 30,000 distinct CDR3 sequences, with roughly 5.5% occurring only once. This clonotype was found many times. V was trimmed by 2 bases and J by 1 base, leaving 13 bases between them. Germline CDR1 MNHNS, CDR2 SASEGT. The CDR3 is 16 residues long. This sample's time point: blood at routine non-recurrence follow-up after resection. Unsorted whole RNA from tumor, nontumor lung or frozen PBMC underwent sequencing.

The TCR originated in a male donor with early-stage non-small cell lung cancer. The chain links TRBV6-1 to TRBJ2-3; D is uncertain. The input for sequencing was PBMCs, taken at follow-up. The CDR3, as DNA: TGTGCCAGCAGTGAACGAGTCGGCCTTCGCACAGATACGCAGTATTTT. This codes for CASSERVGLRTDTQYF.